One and the same sample provided the 19 T cell receptor beta chains below, sequenced in a study of regulatory T cells in long-lasting Graves disease. Noted time point: newly diagnosed GD, antithyroid drugs for less than 3 months. There was RNA extracted from PBMCs, and the TCR library was made from it. Libraries of TCR beta came from iRepertoire HTBI primers plus Arm-PCR of CDR3 regions. TCRdb fed the multiplex PCR reads into MiXCR, producing one record per CDR3 protein. The sample lists a few hundred thousand distinct CDR3 sequences; about 17% were seen once. The sample was also reused in another study, on T cells in Graves' hyperthyroidism and ophthalmopathy.

The material was peripheral blood mononuclear cells (PBMCs), obtained at new diagnosis, from a patient treated with antithyroid drugs. These receptors all come from a woman aged 18-29 years with Graves disease.

About this clonotype itself: One base away lies a much larger clone, so this may be a sequencing read error. This rearrangement joins TRBV12-3 or TRBV12-4 to TRBJ1-1, with D unclear. V was shortened by 6 bases and J by 2 bases, with 13 bases between the two germline ends. This CDR3 has 14 amino acids. As DNA, the CDR3 is TGTGCCAGCAGCCCGACTCGAGGAAACACTGAAGCTTTCTTT. This translates into CASSPTRGNTEAFF.

Turning to this clonotype: A single base separates this from a much larger clone, so it may be a read error. The chain employs TRBV6-1 and TRBJ2-1; D not certain. CDR3 length: 12 amino acids. Germline CDR1 and CDR2: MNHNS and SASEGT. The CDR3 DNA sequence: TGTTCCAGCAGTCCCATCCGCAATGAGCAGTTCTTC. Its translation is CSSSPIRNEQFF.

This chain links TRBV6-2 or TRBV6-3 with TRBJ1-1; no definite D call. V shed 1 base and J shed 2 bases, with 5 bases lying between them. The V gene's germline CDR1 is MNHEY and CDR2 SVGEGT. The CDR3 has 13 amino acids. The CDR3 nucleotides are TGTGCCAGCAGTTACTACGTTAACACTGAAGCTTTCTTT. Its protein is CASSYYVNTEAFF.

This clonotype was detected many times. CDR3 DNA sequence: TGTGCCAGCAGTTTTTTTCTCGGCGCCGAGACCCAGTACTTC. Its protein is CASSFFLGAETQYF. This sequence joins TRBV12-3 or TRBV12-4 and TRBJ2-5; D ambiguous. The CDR3 length is 14 residues. V lost 3 bases and J 5 bases, leaving 13 bases between the germline ends.

This clonotype was found many times. This chain links TRBV28 with TRBJ2-1; TRBD2 is a possible D gene (5 bases). CDR1 and CDR2 from the germline V gene are MDHEN and SYDVKM. CDR3 length equals 16 residues. Between the trimmed V and J ends, which lost 3 bases and 0 bases, there was a span of 12 bases. Here the CDR3 reads CASSLGFGGSYNEQFF. The CDR3 DNA follows: TGTGCCAGCAGTTTGGGGTTTGGAGGCTCCTACAATGAGCAGTTCTTC.

The chain links TRBV2 to TRBJ1-1; D might be TRBD1 (5 bases). Germline loops: CDR1 SNHLY, CDR2 FYNNEI. CDR3 size: 12 residues. Trimming took off 6 bases at V and 5 bases at J, with 10 bases between the two ends. The CDR3 bases are TGTGCCAGCAGCGCAGGGTGGACTGAAGCTTTCTTT. Protein product: CASSAGWTEAFF.

The V gene is TRBV7-8, the J gene TRBJ2-7; D possibly uses TRBD1 or TRBD2 (6 bases each). The CDR3 spans 15 residues. Trimming stripped 5 bases from V and 1 base from J, with 15 bases between. Germline CDR1 is SGHVS and CDR2 is FQNEAQ. The CDR3 DNA reads TGTGCCAGCAGCCCATGGGGGGCGGCATCCTACGAGCAGTACTTC. Its protein product is CASSPWGAASYEQYF.

This clonotype was counted between two and nine times. The rearrangement uses TRBV24-1 and TRBJ2-7; D not resolved. The ends were cut back, 4 bases at V and 3 bases at J, with 6 bases in the middle. This CDR3 has 12 residues. The germline V gene has CDR1 KGHDR and CDR2 SFDVKD. Here the CDR3 DNA reads TGTGCCACCAGTGACTCAAACTACGAGCAGTACTTC. Translated, it gives CATSDSNYEQYF.

This clonotype was recorded at least ten times. The V and J genes are TRBV24-1 and TRBJ2-5; D possibly corresponds to TRBD1 (6 bases). CDR1 is KGHDR and CDR2 is SFDVKD in the germline V gene. V was cut by 8 bases and J by 1 base, with 10 bases left in between. The CDR3 consists of 13 residues. CDR3 coding DNA: TGTGCCACCACCCCGGACAGCCAAGAGACCCAGTACTTC. Amino acids: CATTPDSQETQYF.

This clonotype has just a few counts. V usage is TRBV7-9 and J usage is TRBJ1-2; 9 bases fit TRBD1. J lost 8 bases, V lost 6 bases, and 4 bases had no gene match. The CDR3 loop spans 12 amino acids. Germline values: CDR1 SEHNR, CDR2 FQNEAQ (reference sequence). For the CDR3, the DNA is TGTGCCAGCAGTACAGGGGGCTACGGCTACACCTTC. Protein product: CASSTGGYGYTF. The full variable domain, its missing parts supplied by reference TRBV7-9 and TRBJ1-2, is DTGVSQNPRHKITKRGQNVTFRCDPISEHNRLYWYRQTLGQGPEFLTYFQNEAQLEKSRLLSDRFSAERPKGSFSTLEIQRTEQGDSAMYLCASSTGGYGYTFGSGTRLTVV.

The DNA for the CDR3 is TGTGCCAGCAGTTACTCGGGAGGTGAGCAGTTCTTC. This gives the protein CASSYSGGEQFF. V usage is TRBV6-2 or TRBV6-3 and J usage is TRBJ2-1; D perhaps matches TRBD2 (6 bases). The V gene's germline CDR1 is MNHEY and CDR2 SVGEGT. This CDR3 comprises 12 residues. V lost 0 bases and J 9 bases, leaving 6 bases between the germline ends.

In this sample, this clonotype turned up a few times. This sequence joins TRBV28 and TRBJ2-3; D perhaps matches TRBD2 (6 bases). Trimming shortened V by 5 bases and J by 6 bases, and 18 bases separated the two germline ends. This CDR3 has 15 amino acids. Germline V CDR1 and CDR2: MDHEN, SYDVKM. The CDR3 region is CASSRGSGLPDTQYF. As DNA, the CDR3 is TGTGCCAGCAGTCGCGGCTCCGGACTACCTGATACGCAGTATTTT.

This clonotype was observed a few times. V and J are TRBV4-1 and TRBJ2-5, with a tentative D call TRBD1 (5 bases). The ends were cut back, 1 base at V and 2 bases at J, with 11 bases in the middle. The CDR3 consists of 15 residues. Germline loops: CDR1 MGHRA, CDR2 YSYEKL. The CDR3 spells CASSQVGALQETQYF. As DNA, the CDR3 is TGCGCCAGCAGCCAAGTAGGGGCCTTACAAGAGACCCAGTACTTC.

This clonotype was seen repeatedly, ten times or more. V is TRBV5-1 and J is TRBJ2-1, with 9 bases fitting TRBD1. Per the germline V gene, CDR1 is SGHRS and CDR2 is YFSETQ. The V gene end was trimmed by 4 bases and the J gene end by 9 bases; junction bases not matched to a gene: 11. CDR3 length equals 15 residues. CDR3 coding DNA: TGCGCCAGCAGCACCGGGACAGGGCTTAGGGGTGAGCAGTTCTTC. It encodes CASSTGTGLRGEQFF.

In its sample, this clonotype was seen a few times. The chain links TRBV29-1 to TRBJ1-1; possibly TRBD1 for D (6 bases). The length of the CDR3 is 15 residues. Deletions cut 1 base from V and 6 bases from J, with 18 bases between. Germline CDR1 SQVTM, CDR2 ANQGSEA. The DNA for the CDR3 is TGCAGCGTTGAAGTGGTCACAGGGCGAGGAGCTGAAGCTTTCTTT. It translates to CSVEVVTGRGAEAFF.

This clonotype appeared a few times. The CDR3 does not end in the conserved phenylalanine or tryptophan, so this is likely a read error. CDR3 region: CATPKGSDTIRVNTEAFL. CDR3 sequence (DNA): TGTGCCACCCCCAAAGGGTCCGATACTATACGGGTGAACACTGAAGCTTTCCTT. The J gene is TRBJ1-1, the V gene TRBV28; no definite D call. The germline gives CDR1 MDHEN, CDR2 SYDVKM. The CDR3 length is 18 residues. V shed 10 bases and J shed 0 bases, with 27 bases lying between them.

The rearrangement links TRBV20-1 to TRBJ2-1; 14 bases fit TRBD2. Germline V CDR1 and CDR2: DFQATT, SNEGSKA (reference sequence). This CDR3 has 13 residues. The junction had 5 bases not matched to a gene; V was cut back by 4 bases and J by 12 bases. The CDR3 sequence: CSAKGLAGVVQFF. CDR3 DNA sequence: TGCAGTGCTAAGGGACTAGCGGGAGTTGTGCAGTTCTTC.

The chain employs TRBV11-3 and TRBJ1-4; D is ambiguous. V shed 2 bases and J shed 3 bases, with 10 bases lying between them. The CDR3 has 15 amino acids. The germline gives CDR1 SGHNT, CDR2 YENEEA. The CDR3 loop is CASSLLAGPNEKLFF. DNA for the CDR3: TGTGCCAGCAGCTTACTGGCAGGCCCTAATGAAAAACTGTTTTTT. Supplemented by reference TRBV11-3 and TRBJ1-4, the full variable domain reads EAGVVQSPRYKIIEKKQPVAFWCNPISGHNTLYWYLQNLGQGPELLIRYENEEAVDDSQLPKDRFSAERLKGVDSTLKIQPAELGDSAVYLCASSLLAGPNEKLFFGSGTQLSVL.

A few counts support this clonotype. Germline and junction disagree at one end, which may indicate a read error. This chain uses TRBV5-1 with TRBJ2-7; no firm D call. This CDR3 comprises 14 residues. From germline, CDR1 is SGHRS and CDR2 YFSETQ. The CDR3 DNA follows: TGTGCCAGCAGCGAAAGGGCGGTATCCTACGAGCAGTACTTC. The encoded protein is CASSERAVSYEQYF.